This T cell receptor (beta chain) was captured by sequencing in a study of response to subunit inactivated influenza vaccine. Overall study findings and caveats: New T cells are recruited in small numbers by each seasonal influenza vaccination, according to the authors' suggestion.

TCRdb re-derived calls from the RT-PCR reads in MiXCR, one entry per CDR3 protein. Here the sample spans about 650,000 distinct CDR3 sequences, 11% to 15% being singletons. Regarding this clonotype: Its matching antigen is unknown.

V was shortened by 0 bases and J by 1 base, with 12 bases between the two germline ends. The germline V gene encodes CDR1 MNHEY and CDR2 SVGEGT. CDR3 length: 17 residues. The chain combines TRBV6-2 or TRBV6-3 with TRBJ2-2; D is possibly TRBD2 (6 bases). This clonotype was sampled from a man aged 45-60 years who received an inactivated influenza vaccine. The sample in question was PBMCs from blood, obtained 14 to 15 days before vaccination. CDR3: CASSYSTGSKNTGELFF. In DNA, the CDR3 is TGTGCCAGCAGTTACTCAACCGGGAGTAAGAACACCGGGGAGCTGTTTTTT.